What follows describes a single T cell receptor (beta chain). TCRdb independently ran MiXCR on the RT-PCR reads; one entry per CDR3 protein. The data contain 650,000 to 800,000 distinct CDR3 sequences, around 14% of them singletons. CDR3 length equals 16 residues. The V end was cut by 2 bases, the J end by 3 bases, with 17 bases between. Germline V gene lookup returns CDR1 MGHRA and CDR2 YSYEKL. The chain employs TRBV4-1 and TRBJ2-7; D might be TRBD1 (6 bases). The source of this sequence is a female donor in good health, serving as a healthy control. The sequencing sample was made of memory CD4+ T cells from blood. The CDR3 sequence is CASSQNPRLDSYEQYF. The CDR3 DNA sequence: TGCGCCAGCAGCCAAAATCCCCGGTTGGACAGCTACGAGCAGTACTTC.